This TCR beta chain was recovered during a study of cytomegalovirus exposure and HLA in healthy donors. PCR involved 60 Vbeta and 13 Jbeta primers. Method: immunoSEQ multiplex PCR; TCRdb's copy keeps in-frame clones and lacks some. Of more than 150,000 clones in the sample, around 80% were seen once. Regarding donors, all were healthy bone marrow donors. The TCR was taken from a girl under 10 years old in good health and CMV-seropositive. Sequences were obtained from PBMCs.

The CDR3 DNA reads TGTGCCAGCAGTTTATCGACGGGACAGTTCTCCTACGAGCAGTACTTC. Encoded protein: CASSLSTGQFSYEQYF. The V call is TRBV27, the J call TRBJ2-7; TRBD1 matches at 7 bases. The V and J ends lost 0 bases and 0 bases, in that order; junction bases with no gene match: 5. The V gene's germline CDR1 is MNHEY and CDR2 SMNVEV (reference sequence). The CDR3 sequence is 16 residues long.